This T cell receptor (beta chain) is drawn from a study of immune evolution from preneoplasia to lung adenocarcinoma. Turning to the study itself: HLA loss of heterozygosity: 7% AIS, around 16% MIA, about 30% ADC, none AAH.

Study-wide findings and caveats: Later-stage lesions seemingly showed higher T cell density and diversity than normal lung.

The CDR3 runs to 16 residues. V dropped 1 base and J dropped 7 bases, with 17 bases sitting between them. The germline V gene has CDR1 LGHNA and CDR2 YSLEER. Generated by immunoSEQ multiplex PCR, the TCRdb table keeps only in-frame clones and is missing some. The sample consists of 9,500 to 10,000 clones, 75% to 85% of them appearing once. Relative to its sample, this clone is medium-sized. Its cognate antigen is unknown. The specimen was FFPE lung adenocarcinoma in situ tissue. The TCR originated in a person aged 80 or over with lung adenocarcinoma. The chain has TRBV4-3 and TRBJ2-1, with D perhaps matching TRBD1 (6 bases). The DNA for the CDR3 is TGCGCCAGCAGCCAAGGCGTAATTACAGGGCAGAATGAGCAGTTCTTC. This codes for CASSQGVITGQNEQFF.